This T cell receptor (beta chain) was sequenced during a study of blood T cell repertoires in COVID-19. Study details: In each case, the material was cDNA or gDNA derived from T cells, B-cell-depleted T cells, or PBMCs.

Libraries were prepared by immunoSEQ multiplex PCR; TCRdb keeps only in-frame clonotypes and omits some of them. This table has around 340,000 clones, 86% appearing once. Germline V gene lookup returns CDR1 GTSNPN and CDR2 SVGIG (reference sequence). The CDR3 is 16 residues long. J was trimmed by 4 bases and V by 2 bases; bases with no gene match: 13. This chain uses TRBV30 with TRBJ1-1, with 7 bases that match TRBD1. Sequenced sample: peripheral blood. The sequence came from a woman aged 60-75 years with COVID-19, enrolled during active disease. DNA for the CDR3: TGTGCCTGGAGTTCCCTGTTTAGGTACAGGGGCACTGAAGCTTTCTTT. It specifies CAWSSLFRYRGTEAFF.